These 7 T cell receptor beta chains share one sample of origin, sequenced in a study of T cell repertoires in cytomegalovirus infection. MiXCR was run by TCRdb on the reads, yielding one entry per CDR3 protein. In the table there are under 300,000 distinct CDR3 sequences, approximately 13% of which are singletons. What was sequenced was PBMCs. Receptors were obtained from a human donor in good health (CMV status not recorded). Some clones in this sample may be carry-over from other donors' samples.

This clonotype was detected ten times or more. V usage is TRBV6-2 or TRBV6-3 and J usage is TRBJ2-1, with D unresolved. Germline V gene sequence: CDR1 MNHEY, CDR2 SVGEGT. The CDR3 contains 12 residues. Trimming stripped 5 bases from V and 4 bases from J, with 6 bases between. The CDR3 loop is CASSIQYNEQFF. DNA for the CDR3: TGTGCCAGCAGTATCCAGTACAATGAGCAGTTCTTC.

This chain links TRBV5-1 with TRBJ2-1, with a weak D call TRBD2 (6 bases). The CDR3 runs 15 residues. The germline V gene has CDR1 SGHRS and CDR2 YFSETQ. V lost 0 bases, J lost 5 bases, and 12 bases lay in between. The CDR3 DNA sequence: TGCGCCAGCAGCTTGGATGGGAGGCAAAACAATGAGCAGTTCTTC. Protein product: CASSLDGRQNNEQFF.

In this sample, this clonotype turned up a few times. This chain uses TRBV5-1 with TRBJ1-1; no definite D call. V was trimmed by 4 bases and J by 2 bases, leaving 15 bases between them. Looked up from germline, CDR1 is SGHRS and CDR2 is YFSETQ. The CDR3 is 15 residues long. As DNA, the CDR3 is TGCGCCAGCAGCGCCGCTGTGGGAGCAAACACTGAAGCTTTCTTT. This translates into CASSAAVGANTEAFF.

This clonotype was found many times. This rearrangement joins TRBV7-2 to TRBJ2-7; 7 nucleotides align to TRBD1. This CDR3 spans 15 amino acids. Looked up from germline, CDR1 is SGHTA and CDR2 is FQGNSA. The junction had 10 bases not matched to a gene; V was cut back by 8 bases and J by 0 bases. CDR3 protein: CASLNRGVSSYEQYF. CDR3 sequence (DNA): TGTGCCAGCCTAAACAGGGGTGTAAGCTCCTACGAGCAGTACTTC.

This clonotype occurred many times. This chain joins TRBV7-2 and TRBJ2-5; D is uncertain. The length of the CDR3 is 15 residues. The germline CDR1 and CDR2 sequences are SGHTA and FQGNSA. The germline V and J ends were trimmed by 1 base and 2 bases, with 11 bases remaining between them. CDR3 sequence reads: CASSLGQRIQETQYF. In nucleotides, the CDR3 is TGTGCCAGCAGCTTAGGACAAAGGATACAAGAGACCCAGTACTTC.

This clonotype showed up just a few times. The V call is TRBV5-6, the J call TRBJ2-1; the D gene is possibly TRBD1 (6 bases). V was shortened by 10 bases and J by 5 bases, with 19 bases between the two germline ends. CDR1 and CDR2 (germline): SGHDT, YYEEEE. The CDR3 is 14 amino acids. The CDR3 here is CAARGHSVDNEQFF. In DNA, the CDR3 is TGTGCCGCAAGGGGACACTCAGTCGACAATGAGCAGTTCTTC. Looking up the rest from reference TRBV5-6 and TRBJ2-1 gives the full variable domain: DAGVTQSPTHLIKTRGQQVTLRCSPKSGHDTVSWYQQALGQGPQFIFQYYEEEERQRGNFPDRFSGHQFPNYSSELNVNALLLGDSALYLCAARGHSVDNEQFFGPGTRLTVL.

V gene TRBV10-3 combines with J gene TRBJ1-6, with unresolved D. The CDR3 runs to 14 residues. Trimming removed 4 bases from V and 9 bases from J, with 13 bases in between. Germline CDR1 reads ENHRY; CDR2 reads SYGVKD. The CDR3 region has the DNA TGTGCCATCAGTGCGGACGGGGTCGGTTCACCCCTCCACTTT. Its protein product is CAISADGVGSPLHF.